This T cell receptor (beta chain) was profiled in a study of Ad26.COV2.S vaccination and SARS-CoV-2 variants (dated by TCRdb to the early 2020s). About the full investigation: Vaccine-arm donors were drawn from COV1001, a multicentre, randomized, double-blind, placebo-controlled phase I-IIa trial of Ad26.COV2.S in healthy adults. Dosing of Ad26.COV2.S was intramuscular, at either 5x10^10 or 1x10^11 viral particles, delivered as one shot or as two shots spaced 56 days apart. The specificity and breadth of SARS-CoV-2-reactive T cell receptors after Ad26.COV2.S vaccination were assessed by TCRbeta repertoire sequencing. The TCR-sequenced set comprised approximately 32 samples: some 20 Ad26.COV2.S vaccine recipients, 5 placebo recipients and 8 SARS-CoV-2 convalescent individuals. Participants in the trial were split at random into five groups of five each, receiving low-dose or high-dose Ad26.COV2.S once or twice, or else placebo on both occasions. Investigators did not know the trial group allocation while performing experiments and assessing outcomes. The full study reports these points: The study was not powered to compare responses between vaccine doses or regimens. Higher spike-specific TCR breadth was observed in Ad26.COV2.S recipients than in placebo recipients (P = 0.0014). Non-spike TCR breadth was comparable between vaccine and placebo recipients, consistent with the vaccine containing only spike. According to the authors, total T cell responses may have been underestimated by the TCR breadth and depth analyses. After vaccination, substantial breadth of spike-specific CD8+ and CD4+ T cell responses was reported.

TCRbeta CDR3 regions were sequenced with the immunoSEQ Assay. After extraction, genomic DNA underwent amplification by bias-controlled multiplex PCR, followed by high-throughput sequencing. Per the original workflow: Collapsing and filtering of sequences were performed to quantify the absolute abundance of each unique TCRbeta CDR3 region. T cell fraction was estimated by normalizing TCRbeta template counts to usable DNA, which was measured by amplifying reference genes present in all nucleated cells. Repertoire TCRs were annotated as SARS-CoV-2-specific when V gene, CDR3 amino acid sequence and J gene were exactly matched to a known reactive TCR set. The reference SARS-CoV-2 TCR set was obtained from MIRA and was filtered for enrichment in COVID-19-positive ImmuneCODE repertoires, whereby public or cross-reactive TCRs were removed. Based on the MIRA antigens, annotated TCRs were further analysed at the level of specific ORF or position within ORF. Depth was the summed frequency of annotated unique rearrangements, while breadth was defined as annotated unique rearrangements over total unique productive rearrangements. Group comparisons of TCR breadth used two-sided Wilcoxon rank-sum tests. Entries here come from immuneACCESS through TCRdb and include only in-frame sequences with V and J called. Some clones fail to appear in such tables; in the studies checked, an unresolved V gene covers under half of the shortfall, and the cause of the remainder is unknown. V, J and clone size reflect that table, while D and trimming were determined from the DNA. The sample table shows 350,000 to 400,000 clones, and around nine tenths are seen once. The ten largest clones represent under 3.5% of the sample.

The CDR3, cysteine through phenylalanine, is 11 amino acids long. The kept DNA is CDR3 alone, 33 bases in frame from the first base. As encoded in the germline V gene, CDR1 is KGHDR while CDR2 is SFDVKD. V is reduced by 9 bases and J by 6 bases, leaving a spacing of 10 bases between them. About this clone itself: The target of this receptor is not known. No base-level quality is on record; no much larger clone is a single base apart.

The label giving this sample's treatment or condition can be read as: around 19 received Ad26.COV2.S at low or high dose, single or two shots; five or six received placebo; per-sample allocation not given. For vaccine and placebo recipients, repertoires were sequenced using samples collected on day 63 after the first injection. Cohort 1b enrolled 25 to 30 adults aged 18-55 years at a single site in Boston, USA, between 29 July and 7 August 2020. Ad26.COV2.S consisted of a replication-incompetent adenovirus type 26 vector by which a prefusion-stabilized SARS-CoV-2 spike protein from the original Wuhan strain was expressed.

Here the sequenced sample was peripheral blood, taken in a trial of Ad26.COV2.S vaccine versus placebo. The clonotype comes from a person aged 18 to 59 who received the Ad26.COV2.S COVID-19 vaccine or a placebo. The chain was built from TRBV24-1 and TRBJ1-2; matching of 6 bases hints at TRBD1 as the D gene. The sequenced DNA is TGTGCCACCGGCCACAGGGATGGCTACACCTTC. This is translated as CATGHRDGYTF.